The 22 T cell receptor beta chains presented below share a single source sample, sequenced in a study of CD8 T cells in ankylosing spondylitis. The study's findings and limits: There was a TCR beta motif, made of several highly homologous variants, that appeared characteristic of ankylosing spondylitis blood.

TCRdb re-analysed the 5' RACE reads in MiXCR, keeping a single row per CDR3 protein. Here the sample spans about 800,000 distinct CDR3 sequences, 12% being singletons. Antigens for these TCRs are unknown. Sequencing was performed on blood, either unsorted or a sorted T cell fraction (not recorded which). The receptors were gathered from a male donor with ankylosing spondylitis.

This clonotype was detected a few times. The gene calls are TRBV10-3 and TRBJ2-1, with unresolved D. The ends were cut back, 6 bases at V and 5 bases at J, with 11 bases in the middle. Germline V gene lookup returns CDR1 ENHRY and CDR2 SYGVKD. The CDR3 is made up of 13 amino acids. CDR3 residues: CAISPTVDNEQFF. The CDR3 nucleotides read TGTGCCATCAGCCCGACTGTCGACAATGAGCAGTTCTTC.

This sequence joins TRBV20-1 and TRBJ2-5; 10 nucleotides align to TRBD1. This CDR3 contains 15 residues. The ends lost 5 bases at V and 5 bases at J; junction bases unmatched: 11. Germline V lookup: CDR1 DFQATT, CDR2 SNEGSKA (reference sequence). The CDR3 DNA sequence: TGCAGTGCTGTCAAGACAGGGGGCTGGGCGGAGACCCAGTACTTC. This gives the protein CSAVKTGGWAETQYF.

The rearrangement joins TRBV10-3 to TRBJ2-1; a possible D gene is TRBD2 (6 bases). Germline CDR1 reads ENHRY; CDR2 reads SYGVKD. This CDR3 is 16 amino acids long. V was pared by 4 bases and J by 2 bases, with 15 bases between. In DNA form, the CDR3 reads TGTGCCATCAGTGCTGGAGGGAATAGGGCCTACAATGAGCAGTTCTTC. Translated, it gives CAISAGGNRAYNEQFF.

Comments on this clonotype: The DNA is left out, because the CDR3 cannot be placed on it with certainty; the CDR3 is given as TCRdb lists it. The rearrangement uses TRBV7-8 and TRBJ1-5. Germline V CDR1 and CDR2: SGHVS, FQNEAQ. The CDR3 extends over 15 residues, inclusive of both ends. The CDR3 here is CASSLVGRGNQPQRF.

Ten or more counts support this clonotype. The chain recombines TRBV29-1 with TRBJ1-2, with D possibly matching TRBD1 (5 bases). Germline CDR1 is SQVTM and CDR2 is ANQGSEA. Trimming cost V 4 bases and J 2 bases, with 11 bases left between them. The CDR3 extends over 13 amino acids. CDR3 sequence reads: CSVAGLENYGYTF. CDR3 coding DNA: TGCAGCGTTGCAGGGTTGGAAAACTATGGCTACACCTTC.

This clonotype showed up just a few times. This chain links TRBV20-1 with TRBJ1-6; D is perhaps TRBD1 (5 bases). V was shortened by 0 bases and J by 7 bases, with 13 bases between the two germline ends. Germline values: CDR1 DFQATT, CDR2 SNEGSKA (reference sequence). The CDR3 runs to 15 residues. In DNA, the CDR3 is TGCAGTGCTAGAGAGAGGGGCAGTTGGAATTCACCCCTCCACTTT. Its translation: CSARERGSWNSPLHF.

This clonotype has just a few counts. DNA of the CDR3: TGTGCCAGCAGTTTAAAGAAATTGGGGAGGGTGAACACCGGGGAGCTGTTTTTT. Protein sequence: CASSLKKLGRVNTGELFF. The chain uses TRBV27 and TRBJ2-2; 7 bases agree with TRBD2. The CDR3 is 18 residues long. CDR1 is MNHEY, CDR2 SMNVEV, per germline (reference sequence). Trimming took 2 bases from V and 1 from J; bases not matched to a gene: 10.

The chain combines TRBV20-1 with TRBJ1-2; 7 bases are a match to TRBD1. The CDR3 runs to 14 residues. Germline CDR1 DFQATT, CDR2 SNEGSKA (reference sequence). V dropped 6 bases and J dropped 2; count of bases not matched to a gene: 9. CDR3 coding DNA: TGCAGTGCGCTCGTCGAGACAGGGAACTATGGCTACACCTTC. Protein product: CSALVETGNYGYTF.

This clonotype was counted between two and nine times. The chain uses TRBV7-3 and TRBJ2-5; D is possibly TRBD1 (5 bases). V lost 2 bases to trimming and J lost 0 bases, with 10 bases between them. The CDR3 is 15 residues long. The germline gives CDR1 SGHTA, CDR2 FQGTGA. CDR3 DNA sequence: TGTGCCAGCAGCTTACAGGGATCGTACCAAGAGACCCAGTACTTC. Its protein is CASSLQGSYQETQYF.

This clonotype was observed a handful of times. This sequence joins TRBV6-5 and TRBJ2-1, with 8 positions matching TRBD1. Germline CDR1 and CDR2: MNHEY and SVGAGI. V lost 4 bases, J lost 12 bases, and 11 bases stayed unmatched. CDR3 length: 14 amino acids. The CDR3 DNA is TGTGCCAGCAGTTCAGGACAGGGCGGGGTGGTGCAGTTCTTC. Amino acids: CASSSGQGGVVQFF.

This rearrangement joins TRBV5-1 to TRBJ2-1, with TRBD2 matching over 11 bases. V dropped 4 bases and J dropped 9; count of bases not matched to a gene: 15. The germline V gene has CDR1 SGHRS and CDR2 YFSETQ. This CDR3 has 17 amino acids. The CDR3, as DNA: TGCGCCAGCAGCCGAACCCGACTAGCGGGAAATATTGGTGAGCAGTTCTTC. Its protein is CASSRTRLAGNIGEQFF.

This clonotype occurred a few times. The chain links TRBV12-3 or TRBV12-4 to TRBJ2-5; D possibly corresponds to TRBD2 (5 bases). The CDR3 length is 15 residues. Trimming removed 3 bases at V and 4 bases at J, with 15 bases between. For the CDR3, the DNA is TGTGCCAGCAGTTTCCACGGGGATGGGCTAGAGACCCAGTACTTC. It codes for CASSFHGDGLETQYF.

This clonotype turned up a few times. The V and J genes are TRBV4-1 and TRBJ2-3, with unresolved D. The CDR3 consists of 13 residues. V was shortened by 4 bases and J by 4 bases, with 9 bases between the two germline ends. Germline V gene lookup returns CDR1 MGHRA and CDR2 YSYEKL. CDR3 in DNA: TGCGCCAGCAGCCGGGGTTGGCCAGATACGCAGTATTTT. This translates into CASSRGWPDTQYF.

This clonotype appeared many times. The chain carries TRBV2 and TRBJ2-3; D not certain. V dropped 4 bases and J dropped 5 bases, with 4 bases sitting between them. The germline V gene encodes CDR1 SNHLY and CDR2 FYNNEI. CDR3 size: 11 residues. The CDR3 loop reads CASSVQDTQYF. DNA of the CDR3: TGTGCCAGCAGTGTCCAAGATACGCAGTATTTT.

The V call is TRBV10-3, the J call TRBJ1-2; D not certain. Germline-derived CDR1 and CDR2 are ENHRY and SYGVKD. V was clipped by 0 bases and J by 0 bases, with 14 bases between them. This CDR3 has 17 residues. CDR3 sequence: CAISESSAGGANYGYTF. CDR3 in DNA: TGTGCCATCAGTGAGTCGTCGGCAGGAGGAGCTAACTATGGCTACACCTTC.

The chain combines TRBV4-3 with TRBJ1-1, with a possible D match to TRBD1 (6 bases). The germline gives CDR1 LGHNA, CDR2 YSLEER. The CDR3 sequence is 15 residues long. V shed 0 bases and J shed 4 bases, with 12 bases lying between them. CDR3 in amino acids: CASSQELQGGTEAFF. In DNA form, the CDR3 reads TGCGCCAGCAGCCAAGAATTACAGGGAGGCACTGAAGCTTTCTTT.

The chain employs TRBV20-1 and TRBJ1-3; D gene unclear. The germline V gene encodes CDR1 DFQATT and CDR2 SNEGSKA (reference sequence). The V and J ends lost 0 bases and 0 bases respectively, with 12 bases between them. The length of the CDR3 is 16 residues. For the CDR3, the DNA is TGCAGTGCTAGAGATATAACCGAATACTCTGGAAACACCATATATTTT. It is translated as CSARDITEYSGNTIYF.

CDR3 sequence reads: CASSLGPGGHSNQPQHF. The CDR3, as DNA: TGTGCCAGCAGCTTGGGGCCAGGGGGACATAGCAATCAGCCCCAGCATTTT. The chain recombines TRBV5-5 with TRBJ1-5; 7 bases are a match to TRBD1. This CDR3 comprises 17 residues. Germline CDR1 SGHKS, CDR2 YYEKEE (reference sequence). The J segment lost 0 bases and the V segment lost 0 bases, leaving 6 bases of the junction unmatched. The variable domain in full, with the rest retrieved from reference TRBV5-5 and TRBJ1-5, is DAGVTQSPTHLIKTRGQQVTLRCSPISGHKSVSWYQQVLGQGPQFIFQYYEKEERGRGNFPDRFSARQFPNYSSELNVNALLLGDSALYLCASSLGPGGHSNQPQHFGDGTRLSIL.

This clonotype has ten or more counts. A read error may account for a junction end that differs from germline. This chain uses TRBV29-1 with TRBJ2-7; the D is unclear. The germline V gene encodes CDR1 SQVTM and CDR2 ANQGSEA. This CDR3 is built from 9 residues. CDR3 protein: CSVEDLWVF. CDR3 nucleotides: TGCAGCGTTGAAGATCTATGGGTTTTC.

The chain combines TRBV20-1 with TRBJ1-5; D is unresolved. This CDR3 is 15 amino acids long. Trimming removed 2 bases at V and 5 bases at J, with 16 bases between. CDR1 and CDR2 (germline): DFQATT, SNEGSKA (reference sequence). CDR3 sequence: CSARPLRGADQPQHF. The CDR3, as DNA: TGCAGTGCTAGACCCCTCCGGGGAGCCGATCAGCCCCAGCATTTT.

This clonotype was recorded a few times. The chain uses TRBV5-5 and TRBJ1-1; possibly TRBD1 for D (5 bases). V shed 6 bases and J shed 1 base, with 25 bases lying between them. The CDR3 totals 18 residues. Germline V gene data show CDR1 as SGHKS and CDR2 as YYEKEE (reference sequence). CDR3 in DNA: TGTGCCAGCACCCAATCCACCCGGGACGGGCGGTGGAACACTGAAGCTTTCTTT. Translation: CASTQSTRDGRWNTEAFF.

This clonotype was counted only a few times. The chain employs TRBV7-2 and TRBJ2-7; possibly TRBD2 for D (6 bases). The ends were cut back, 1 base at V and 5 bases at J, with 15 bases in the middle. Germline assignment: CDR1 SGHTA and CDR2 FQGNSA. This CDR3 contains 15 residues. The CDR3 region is CASSLVYGGANEQYF. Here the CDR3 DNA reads TGTGCCAGCAGCTTAGTGTACGGGGGAGCCAACGAGCAGTACTTC. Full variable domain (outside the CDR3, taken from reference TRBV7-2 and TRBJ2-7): GAGVSQSPSNKVTEKGKDVELRCDPISGHTALYWYRQSLGQGLEFLIYFQGNSAPDKSGLPSDRFSAERTGGSVSTLTIQRTQQEDSAVYLCASSLVYGGANEQYFGPGTRLTVT.